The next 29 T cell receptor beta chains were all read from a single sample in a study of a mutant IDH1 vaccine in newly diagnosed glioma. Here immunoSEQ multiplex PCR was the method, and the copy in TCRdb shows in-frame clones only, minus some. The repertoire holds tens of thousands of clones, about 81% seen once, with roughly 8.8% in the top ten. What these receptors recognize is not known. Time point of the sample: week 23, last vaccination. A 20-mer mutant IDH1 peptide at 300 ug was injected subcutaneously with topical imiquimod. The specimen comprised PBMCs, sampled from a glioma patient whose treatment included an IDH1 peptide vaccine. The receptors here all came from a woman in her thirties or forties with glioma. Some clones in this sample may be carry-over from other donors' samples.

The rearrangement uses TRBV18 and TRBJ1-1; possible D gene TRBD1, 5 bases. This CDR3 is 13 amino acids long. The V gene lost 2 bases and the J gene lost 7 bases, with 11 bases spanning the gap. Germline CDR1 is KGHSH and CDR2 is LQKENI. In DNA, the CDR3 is TGTGCCAGCTCACCAGGGGGATTAGGTGAAGCTTTCTTT. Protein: CASSPGGLGEAFF.

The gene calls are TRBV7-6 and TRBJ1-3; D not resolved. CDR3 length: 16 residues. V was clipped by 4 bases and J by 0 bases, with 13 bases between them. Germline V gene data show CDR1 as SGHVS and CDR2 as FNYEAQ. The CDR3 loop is CASSSPGSRSGNTIYF. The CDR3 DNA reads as TGTGCCAGCAGCTCCCCCGGCAGCCGCTCTGGAAACACCATATATTTT.

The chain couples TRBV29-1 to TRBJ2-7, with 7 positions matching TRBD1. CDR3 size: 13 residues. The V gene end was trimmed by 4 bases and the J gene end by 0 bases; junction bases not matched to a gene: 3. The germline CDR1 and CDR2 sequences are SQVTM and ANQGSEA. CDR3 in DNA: TGCAGCGTTGTGGACAGGCGCTCCTACGAGCAGTACTTC. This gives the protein CSVVDRRSYEQYF.

The CDR3 is CASSGGQGDTF. CDR3 in DNA: TGTGCCAGCAGTGGAGGACAGGGTGACACCTTC. V usage is TRBV6-5 and J usage is TRBJ1-2, with TRBD1 matching over 8 bases. The CDR3 runs to 11 residues. Germline V gene lookup returns CDR1 MNHEY and CDR2 SVGAGI. Trimming cost V 5 bases and J 12 bases; bases outside gene matches: 5.

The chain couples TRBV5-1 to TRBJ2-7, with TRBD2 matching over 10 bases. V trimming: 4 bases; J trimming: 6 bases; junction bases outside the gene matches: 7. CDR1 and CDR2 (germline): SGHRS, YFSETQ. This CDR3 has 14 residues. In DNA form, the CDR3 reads TGCGCCAGCAGCACCCTAGCGGGGGTTGCCGAGCAGTACTTC. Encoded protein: CASSTLAGVAEQYF.

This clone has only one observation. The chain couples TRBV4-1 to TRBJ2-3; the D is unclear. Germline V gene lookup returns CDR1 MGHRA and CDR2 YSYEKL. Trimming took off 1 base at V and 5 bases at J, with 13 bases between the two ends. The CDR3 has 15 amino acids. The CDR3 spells CASSQGMSPGDTQYF. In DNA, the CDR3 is TGCGCCAGCAGCCAAGGGATGAGCCCTGGAGATACGCAGTATTTT.

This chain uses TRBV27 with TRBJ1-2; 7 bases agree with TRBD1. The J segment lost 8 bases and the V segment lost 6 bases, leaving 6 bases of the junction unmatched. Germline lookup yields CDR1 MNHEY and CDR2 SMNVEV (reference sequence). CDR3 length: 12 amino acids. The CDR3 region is CASRTTGLGYTF. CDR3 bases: TGTGCCAGCAGGACGACAGGGCTCGGCTACACCTTC.

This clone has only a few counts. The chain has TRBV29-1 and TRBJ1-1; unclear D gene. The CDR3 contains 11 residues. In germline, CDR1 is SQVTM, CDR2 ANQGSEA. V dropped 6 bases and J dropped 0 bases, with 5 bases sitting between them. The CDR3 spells CSVEMNTEAFF. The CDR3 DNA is TGCAGCGTAGAAATGAACACTGAAGCTTTCTTT.

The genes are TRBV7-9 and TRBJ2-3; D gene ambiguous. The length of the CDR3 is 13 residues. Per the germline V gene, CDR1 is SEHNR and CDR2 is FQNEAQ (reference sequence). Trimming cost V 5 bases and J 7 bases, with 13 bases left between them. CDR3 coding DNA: TGTGCCAGCAGCGGGCAAGTAACATATACGCAGTATTTT. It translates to CASSGQVTYTQYF.

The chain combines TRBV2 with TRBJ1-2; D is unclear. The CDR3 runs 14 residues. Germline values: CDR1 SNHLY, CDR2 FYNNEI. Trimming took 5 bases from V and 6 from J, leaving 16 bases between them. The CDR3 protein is CASSRTLYPHGYTF. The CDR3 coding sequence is TGTGCCAGCAGTAGGACCCTCTACCCTCATGGCTACACCTTC.

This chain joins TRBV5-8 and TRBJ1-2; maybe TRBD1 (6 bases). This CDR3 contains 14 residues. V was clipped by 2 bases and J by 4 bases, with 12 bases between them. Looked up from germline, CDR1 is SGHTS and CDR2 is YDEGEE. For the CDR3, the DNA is TGTGCCAGCAGCTTACAACAGGGCGGCTATGGCTACACCTTC. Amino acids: CASSLQQGGYGYTF.

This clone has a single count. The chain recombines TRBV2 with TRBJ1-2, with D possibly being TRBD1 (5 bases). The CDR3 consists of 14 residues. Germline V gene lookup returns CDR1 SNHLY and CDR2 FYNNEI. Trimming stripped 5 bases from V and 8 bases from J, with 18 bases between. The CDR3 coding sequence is TGTGCCAGCAGTCCCAGAGCTCGAGAGGGGGGCTACACCTTC. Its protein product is CASSPRAREGGYTF.

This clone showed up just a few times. The CDR3 bases are TGCGCCAGCAAATACGCGATCGTCACAGATACGCAGTATTTT. Amino acids: CASKYAIVTDTQYF. The chain recombines TRBV5-1 with TRBJ2-3; D not certain. CDR3 size: 14 residues. Trimming shortened V by 6 bases and J by 2 bases, and 13 bases separated the two germline ends. The germline gives CDR1 SGHRS, CDR2 YFSETQ.

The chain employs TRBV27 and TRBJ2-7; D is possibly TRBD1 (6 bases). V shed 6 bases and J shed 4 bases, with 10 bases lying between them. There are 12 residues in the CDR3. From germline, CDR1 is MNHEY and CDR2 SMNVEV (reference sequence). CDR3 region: CASRDRGYEQYF. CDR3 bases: TGTGCCAGCAGGGACAGAGGTTACGAGCAGTACTTC.

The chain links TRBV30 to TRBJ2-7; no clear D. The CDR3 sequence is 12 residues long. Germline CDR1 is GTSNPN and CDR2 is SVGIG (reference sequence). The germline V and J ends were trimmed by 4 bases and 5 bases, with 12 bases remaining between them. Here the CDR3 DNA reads TGTGCCTGGAATAGAAGGCTGAACGAGCAGTACTTC. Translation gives CAWNRRLNEQYF.

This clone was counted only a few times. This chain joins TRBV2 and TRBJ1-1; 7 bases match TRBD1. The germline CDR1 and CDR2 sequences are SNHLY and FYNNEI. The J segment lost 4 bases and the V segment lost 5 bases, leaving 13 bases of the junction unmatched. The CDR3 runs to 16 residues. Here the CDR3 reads CASSLARTGEGTEAFF. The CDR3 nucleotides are TGTGCCAGCAGTCTGGCCCGAACAGGGGAGGGCACTGAAGCTTTCTTT. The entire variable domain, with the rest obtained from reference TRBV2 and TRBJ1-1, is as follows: EPEVTQTPSHQVTQMGQEVILRCVPISNHLYFYWYRQILGQKVEFLVSFYNNEISEKSEIFDDQFSVERPDGSNFTLKIRSTKLEDSAMYFCASSLARTGEGTEAFFGQGTRLTVV.

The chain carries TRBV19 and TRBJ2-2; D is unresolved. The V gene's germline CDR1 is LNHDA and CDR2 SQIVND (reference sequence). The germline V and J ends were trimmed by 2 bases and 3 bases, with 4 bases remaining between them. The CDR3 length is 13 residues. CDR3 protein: CASSIFYTGELFF. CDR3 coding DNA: TGTGCCAGTAGTATATTTTACACCGGGGAGCTGTTTTTT.

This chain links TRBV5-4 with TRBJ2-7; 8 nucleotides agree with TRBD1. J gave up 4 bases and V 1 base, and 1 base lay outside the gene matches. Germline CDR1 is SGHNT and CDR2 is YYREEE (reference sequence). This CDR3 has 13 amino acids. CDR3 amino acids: CASSLQGAYEQYF. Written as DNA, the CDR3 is TGTGCCAGCAGCTTGCAGGGGGCGTACGAGCAGTACTTC. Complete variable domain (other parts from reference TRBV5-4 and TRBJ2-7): ETGVTQSPTHLIKTRGQQVTLRCSSQSGHNTVSWYQQALGQGPQFIFQYYREEENGRGNFPPRFSGLQFPNYSSELNVNALELDDSALYLCASSLQGAYEQYFGPGTRLTVT.

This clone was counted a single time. This chain's CDR3 is CASGPLDIGNTIYF. CDR3 bases: TGTGCCAGCGGGCCGCTCGACATTGGCAACACCATATATTTT. The chain couples TRBV5-8 to TRBJ1-3, with D unresolved. The CDR3 length is 14 residues. Trimming stripped 7 bases from V and 7 bases from J, with 18 bases between. In germline, CDR1 is SGHTS, CDR2 YDEGEE. The variable domain in full, completed from reference TRBV5-8 and TRBJ1-3, reads EAGVTQSPTHLIKTRGQQATLRCSPISGHTSVYWYQQALGLGLQFLLWYDEGEERNRGNFPPRFSGRQFPNYSSELNVNALELEDSALYLCASGPLDIGNTIYFGEGSWLTVV.

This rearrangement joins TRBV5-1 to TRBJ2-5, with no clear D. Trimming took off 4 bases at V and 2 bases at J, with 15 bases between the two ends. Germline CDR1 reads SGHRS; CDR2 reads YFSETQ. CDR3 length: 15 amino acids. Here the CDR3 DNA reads TGCGCCAGCAGCGTTGGACCCAATGAACAAGAGACCCAGTACTTC. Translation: CASSVGPNEQETQYF.

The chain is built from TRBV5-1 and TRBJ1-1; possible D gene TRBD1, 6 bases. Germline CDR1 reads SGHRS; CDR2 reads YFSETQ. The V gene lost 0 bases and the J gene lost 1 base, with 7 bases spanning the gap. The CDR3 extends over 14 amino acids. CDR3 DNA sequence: TGCGCCAGCAGCTTGGCCAGGGGGAACACTGAAGCTTTCTTT. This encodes CASSLARGNTEAFF.

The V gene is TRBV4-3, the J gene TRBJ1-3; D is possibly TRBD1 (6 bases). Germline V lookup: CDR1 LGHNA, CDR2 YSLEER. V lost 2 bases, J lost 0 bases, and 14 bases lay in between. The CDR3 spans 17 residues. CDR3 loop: CASSQRTASSSGNTIYF. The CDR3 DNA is TGCGCCAGCAGCCAAAGGACAGCCTCGAGCTCTGGAAACACCATATATTTT.

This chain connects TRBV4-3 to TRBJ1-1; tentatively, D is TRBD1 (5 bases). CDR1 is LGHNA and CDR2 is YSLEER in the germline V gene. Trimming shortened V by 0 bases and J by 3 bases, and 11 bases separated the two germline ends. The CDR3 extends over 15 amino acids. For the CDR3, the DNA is TGCGCCAGCAGCCAAGATCTGGGGGAATACACTGAAGCTTTCTTT. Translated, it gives CASSQDLGEYTEAFF.

The CDR3 nucleotides are TGCGCCAGCAGCTTGATGGGACCCTATGGCTACACCTTC. Amino acids: CASSLMGPYGYTF. V gene TRBV5-1 combines with J gene TRBJ1-2; D is perhaps TRBD1 (5 bases). CDR1 SGHRS and CDR2 YFSETQ come from the germline V gene. Trimming stripped 1 base from V and 4 bases from J, with 8 bases between. This CDR3 is built from 13 residues.

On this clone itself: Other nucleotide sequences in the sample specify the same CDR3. The CDR3 coding sequence is TGTGCCAGCAGTGGACAAAGCAATCAGCCCCAGCATTTT. Amino acid sequence: CASSGQSNQPQHF. V and J are TRBV2 and TRBJ1-5; D is unclear. Germline CDR1 and CDR2: SNHLY and FYNNEI. V lost 4 bases and J 1 base, leaving 5 bases between the germline ends. This CDR3 has 13 amino acids.

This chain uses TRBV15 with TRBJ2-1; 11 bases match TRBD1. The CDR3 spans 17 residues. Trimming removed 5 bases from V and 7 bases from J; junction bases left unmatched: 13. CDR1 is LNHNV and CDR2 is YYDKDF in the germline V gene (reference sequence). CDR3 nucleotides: TGTGCCACCAGCCCACCCCCCGGGACAGGGGGGAGGAATGAGCAGTTCTTC. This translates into CATSPPPGTGGRNEQFF. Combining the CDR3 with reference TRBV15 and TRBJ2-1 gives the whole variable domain DAMVIQNPRYQVTQFGKPVTLSCSQTLNHNVMYWYQQKSSQAPKLLFHYYDKDFNNEADTPDNFQSRRPNTSFCFLDIRSPGLGDTAMYLCATSPPPGTGGRNEQFFGPGTRLTVL.

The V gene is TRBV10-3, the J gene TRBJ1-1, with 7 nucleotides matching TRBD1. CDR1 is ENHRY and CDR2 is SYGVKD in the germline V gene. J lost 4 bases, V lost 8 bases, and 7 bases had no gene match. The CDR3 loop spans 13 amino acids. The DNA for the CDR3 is TGTGCCATCTCGCAGGCAGGGGGCACTGAAGCTTTCTTT. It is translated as CAISQAGGTEAFF.

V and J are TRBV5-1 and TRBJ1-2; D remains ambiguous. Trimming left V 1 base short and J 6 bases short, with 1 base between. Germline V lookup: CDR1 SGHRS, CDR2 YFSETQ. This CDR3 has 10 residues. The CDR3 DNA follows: TGCGCCAGCAGCTTGAATGGCTACACCTTC. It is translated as CASSLNGYTF.

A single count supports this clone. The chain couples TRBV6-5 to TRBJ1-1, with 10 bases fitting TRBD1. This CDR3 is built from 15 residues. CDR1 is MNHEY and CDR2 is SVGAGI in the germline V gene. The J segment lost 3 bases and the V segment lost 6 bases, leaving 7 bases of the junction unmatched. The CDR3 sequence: CASRMDRGGDTEAFF. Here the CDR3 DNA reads TGTGCCAGCAGAATGGACAGGGGGGGTGACACTGAAGCTTTCTTT.